Listed below are T cell receptor beta chains from one sample, sequenced in a study of control samples from healthy donors and cancer patients. Measured with immunoSEQ multiplex PCR; TCRdb has only the in-frame clones, and not every one. The data show 75,000 to 90,000 clones, with approximately 90% seen just once and 7.2% held by the top ten. Sequencing was carried out using blood. Receptors originate from a man aged 50-59 years in good health. Both conserved end residues are part of each CDR3. Fields, in order: CDR3 length, D gene, V gene, J gene, clone size, CDR3 DNA, CDR3 protein. A D gene is named only where the DNA matches it firmly. Size is omitted from some rows. Given values are once, few, many or a class for expanded clones.

14,TRBD1,TRBV2,TRBJ1-5,once,TGTGCCAGCAGTGTTGAGGCAGGGGGAAGGCCCCAGCATTTT,CASSVEAGGRPQHF
13,NA,TRBV19,TRBJ1-3,NA,TGTGCCAGTAGTCACAGCTCTGGAAACACCATATATTTT,CASSHSSGNTIYF
17,NA,TRBV7-8,TRBJ1-2,NA,TGTGCCAGCAGCACCCTTCTTTCGGGAACGAATCCGCATGGCTACACCTTC,CASSTLLSGTNPHGYTF
17,TRBD1,TRBV9,TRBJ2-7,NA,TGTGCCAGCAGCGTAGCCCGATCCTCTGGACAGGGCCACGAGCAGTACTTC,CASSVARSSGQGHEQYF
14,NA,TRBV5-4,TRBJ1-3,NA,TGTGCCAGCAGCTCCAGGGTTTCTGGAAACACCATATATTTT,CASSSRVSGNTIYF
14,NA,TRBV5-8,TRBJ1-2,NA,TGTGCCAGCAGCTATCCAGCTCTGTTCTATGGCTACACCTTC,CASSYPALFYGYTF
17,TRBD2,TRBV3-1/TRBV3-2,TRBJ2-3,NA,TGTGCCAGCAGTCCCCGGACTAGCGGGGGGTTCACAGATACGCAGTATTTT,CASSPRTSGGFTDTQYF
13,NA,TRBV27,TRBJ2-1,NA,TGTGCCAGCAGTTTATCTATTAGCAATGAGCAGTTCTTC,CASSLSISNEQFF
13,TRBD1,TRBV11-2,TRBJ1-1,NA,TGTGCCAGCAGCTTAGGTGGGACAGCTGAAGCTTTCTTT,CASSLGGTAEAFF
14,TRBD1,TRBV10-3,TRBJ2-5,NA,TGTGCCATCAGTGCCCGACAGGGTGGCGAGACCCAGTACTTC,CAISARQGGETQYF
14,NA,TRBV5-4,TRBJ2-7,once,TGTGCCAGCAGCTTGGAACAGGTTCCCTACGAGCAGTACTTC,CASSLEQVPYEQYF
13,TRBD1,TRBV10-1,TRBJ1-2,NA,TGCGCCAGCAGTCTGGACAGGGTAGGTGGCTACACCTTC,CASSLDRVGGYTF
15,NA,TRBV5-1,TRBJ2-7,NA,TGCGCCAGCAGTCCGGCCGGGACAAATGCCTACGAGCAGTACTTC,CASSPAGTNAYEQYF
14,TRBD1,TRBV10-1,TRBJ1-1,NA,TGCGTCAGCAGTGAGTCGCCAGGGGGGACTGAAGCTTTCTTT,CVSSESPGGTEAFF
12,NA,TRBV20-1,TRBJ2-7,NA,TGCAGTGCTAGTGTCCTGGGCTCCGAGCAGTACTTC,CSASVLGSEQYF
13,NA,TRBV24-1,TRBJ1-2,NA,TGTGCCACCAGCCCCGGGCACAACTATGGCTACACCTTC,CATSPGHNYGYTF
14,NA,TRBV19,TRBJ1-1,NA,TGTGCCAGTAGTATACCCGGGGGGGGGACTGAAGCTTTCTTT,CASSIPGGGTEAFF
12,NA,TRBV7-9,TRBJ1-2,NA,TGTGCCAGCAGCAGGGGTTTGGATGGCTACACCTTC,CASSRGLDGYTF
13,NA,TRBV6-2/TRBV6-3,TRBJ1-1,NA,TGTGCCAGCAGTTACGACAGGTTGGCTGAAGCTTTCTTT,CASSYDRLAEAFF
14,NA,TRBV4-1,TRBJ1-5,NA,TGCGCCAGCAGCCAAGATGAGGGATATGGGCCCCAGCATTTT,CASSQDEGYGPQHF
12,NA,TRBV5-1,TRBJ2-7,NA,TGCGCCAGCAGCCCCGAGGTAGGCGAGCAGTACTTC,CASSPEVGEQYF
16,NA,TRBV12-2,TRBJ1-4,NA,TGTGCAAGTCGCTTAGCTTGTCAGGGTCGCAATGAAAAACTGTTTTTT,CASRLACQGRNEKLFF
14,NA,TRBV5-8,TRBJ1-5,NA,TGTGCCAGCAGCTTGGTCCTGGGGGATCAGCCCCAGCATTTT,CASSLVLGDQPQHF
17,NA,TRBV19,TRBJ1-3,NA,TGTGCCAGTAGTACCCCCCGACTTGTCGCCTCTGGAAACACCATATATTTT,CASSTPRLVASGNTIYF
14,TRBD1,TRBV6-4,TRBJ1-2,NA,TGTGCCAGCAGTAGGTTCAGGGGGCACTATGGCTACACCTTC,CASSRFRGHYGYTF
15,NA,TRBV20-1,TRBJ2-7,NA,TGCAGTGCTAGTATCCCGGGACACGCAAGCAACGAGCAGTACTTC,CSASIPGHASNEQYF
15,NA,TRBV2,TRBJ2-3,NA,TGTGCCAGCAGTATAGACAGGGAGGCCACAGATACGCAGTATTTT,CASSIDREATDTQYF
14,NA,TRBV19,TRBJ2-2,NA,TGTGCCAGTAGTATTAATGGGGTTTCCGGGGAGCTGTTTTTT,CASSINGVSGELFF
12,NA,TRBV6-6,TRBJ1-1,NA,TGTGCCAGCAGCCCCTGGAGAACTGAAGCTTTCTTT,CASSPWRTEAFF
15,TRBD1,TRBV5-5,TRBJ2-1,NA,TGTGCCAGCAGCCGACAGGGAAGCTCCTACAATGAGCAGTTCTTC,CASSRQGSSYNEQFF
12,NA,TRBV25-1,TRBJ1-1,NA,TGTGCCAGCAGTCCCGCGGGCACTGAAGCTTTCTTT,CASSPAGTEAFF
12,NA,TRBV9,TRBJ1-2,NA,TGTGCCAGCAAGGGGAGAGGCTATGGCTACACCTTC,CASKGRGYGYTF
17,TRBD2,TRBV4-2,TRBJ2-7,once,TGTGCCAGCAGCCCGGGGACTAGCGGGGGCCTCTCCTACGAGCAGTACTTC,CASSPGTSGGLSYEQYF
13,TRBD1,TRBV29-1,TRBJ1-3,NA,TGCAGCGTTGTGGAGGGGGCGGGAAACACCATATATTTT,CSVVEGAGNTIYF
14,NA,TRBV6-4,TRBJ1-2,NA,TGTGCCAGCAGGATGACAGCGGCGGGCTATGGCTACACCTTC,CASRMTAAGYGYTF
16,TRBD1,TRBV5-1,TRBJ1-6,NA,TGCGCCAGCAGCCTAGGGGACAGGGGATCTAATTCACCCCTCCACTTT,CASSLGDRGSNSPLHF
18,NA,TRBV18,TRBJ1-4,NA,TGTGCCAGCTCCGCTCGGGGAGGGCGGATGGCAACTAATGAAAAACTGTTTTTT,CASSARGGRMATNEKLFF
14,TRBD1,TRBV2,TRBJ1-2,many,TGTGCCAGCAGTGAAGTGTCAGGGGGCTATGGCTACACCTTC,CASSEVSGGYGYTF
13,TRBD1,TRBV30,TRBJ1-2,NA,TGTGCCTGGAGTAATCCAGGGGGGTATGGCTACACCTTC,CAWSNPGGYGYTF
16,TRBD2,TRBV11-2,TRBJ2-2,NA,TGTGCCAGCAGCTTAAACGGGGGGAGCGTCACCGGGGAGCTGTTTTTT,CASSLNGGSVTGELFF
15,NA,TRBV10-2,TRBJ1-2,NA,TGCGCCAGCAGTGAGGATCCAGGTGGGGTGGATGGCTACACCTTC,CASSEDPGGVDGYTF
18,TRBD2,TRBV4-1,TRBJ2-1,NA,TGCGCCAGCAGCCAAGATCCCCTAGCGGGGGTCGCGACCAATGAGCAGTTCTTC,CASSQDPLAGVATNEQFF
17,TRBD2,TRBV9,TRBJ2-2,NA,TGTGCCAGCAGCCAGCGGGATAGGCAGGGGAACACCGGGGAGCTGTTTTTT,CASSQRDRQGNTGELFF
14,NA,TRBV2,TRBJ1-5,NA,TGTGCCAGCGGGTTTTCCAGGAGCAATCAGCCCCAGCATTTT,CASGFSRSNQPQHF
14,TRBD1,TRBV18,TRBJ2-2,NA,TGTGCCAGCTCCCCGGACAGGGAAGTCGGGGAGCTGTTTTTT,CASSPDREVGELFF
16,NA,TRBV18,TRBJ2-7,NA,TGTGCCAGCTCACCACCTTCCAGGATTTCCCAGTACGAGCAGTACTTC,CASSPPSRISQYEQYF
15,TRBD2,TRBV7-9,TRBJ2-1,NA,TGTGCCAGCAGCTTGGGCGGGGGGGTCGGCAATGAGCAGTTCTTC,CASSLGGGVGNEQFF
13,NA,TRBV5-4,TRBJ1-2,NA,TGTGCCAGCAGCTTGGTTAAGGGCGTCCGCTACACCTTC,CASSLVKGVRYTF